This T cell receptor (beta chain) was documented in a study of cytomegalovirus exposure and HLA in healthy donors. Study as a whole: In an earlier analysis, 95 million to 140 million unique TCR beta sequences were found from 200 million or so T cells. Whole-study results and caveats: Rare TCR sequences dominated, though some public TCRs recurred in many donors. Across all donors, roughly uniform sequencing depth was an assumption of the presence/absence analyses.

PCR used 60 Vbeta primers and 13 Jbeta primers. The assay was immunoSEQ multiplex PCR, and TCRdb's table has in-frame clones only and misses some. The table lists approximately 250,000 clones, around 78% of them singletons. Each donor was healthy, and each was a bone marrow donor. A word on this clone: Its antigen remains unknown.

With 0 bases removed from V and 0 bases from J, the gap between germline ends came to 3 bases. The CDR3 has 14 amino acids. The germline V gene encodes CDR1 SGHTA and CDR2 FQGNSA. The receptor comes from a boy younger than 18 in good health and CMV-seronegative. Sequencing was carried out using PBMCs. The chain couples TRBV7-2 to TRBJ2-4, with D hard to call. The CDR3 bases are TGTGCCAGCAGCTTAGCCGTAGCCAAAAACATTCAGTACTTC. It codes for CASSLAVAKNIQYF.